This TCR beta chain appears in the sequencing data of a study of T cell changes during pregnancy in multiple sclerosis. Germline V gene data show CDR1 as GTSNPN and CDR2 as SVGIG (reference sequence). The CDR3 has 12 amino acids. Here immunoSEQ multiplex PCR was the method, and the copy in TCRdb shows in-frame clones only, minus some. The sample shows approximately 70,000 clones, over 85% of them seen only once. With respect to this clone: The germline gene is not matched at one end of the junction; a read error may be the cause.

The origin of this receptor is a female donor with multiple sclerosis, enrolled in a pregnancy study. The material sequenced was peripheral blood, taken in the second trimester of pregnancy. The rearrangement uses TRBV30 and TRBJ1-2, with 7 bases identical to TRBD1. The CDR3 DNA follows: TGTGCCTGGAGTGTAAGGGCAGGGGGTCCCTCCTTC. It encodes CAWSVRAGGPSF. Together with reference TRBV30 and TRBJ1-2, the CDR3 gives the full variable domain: SQTIHQWPATLVQPVGSPLSLECTVEGTSNPNLYWYRQAAGRGLQLLFYSVGIGQISSEVPQNLSASRPQDRQFILSSKKLLLSDSGFYLCAWSVRAGGPSFGSGTRLTVV.